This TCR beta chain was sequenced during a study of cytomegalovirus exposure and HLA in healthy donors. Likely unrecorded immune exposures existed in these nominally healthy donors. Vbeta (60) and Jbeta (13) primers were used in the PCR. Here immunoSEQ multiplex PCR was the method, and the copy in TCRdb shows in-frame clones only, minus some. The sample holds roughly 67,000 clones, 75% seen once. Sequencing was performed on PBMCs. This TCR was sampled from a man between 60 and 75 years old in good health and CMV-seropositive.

The CDR3 sequence: CASRKGTAYNEQFF. CDR3 nucleotide sequence: TGCGCCAGCAGAAAAGGGACAGCCTACAATGAGCAGTTCTTC. The chain joins TRBV5-1 to TRBJ2-1, with 7 bases fitting TRBD1. The trim removed 5 bases at V and 2 bases at J, leaving 4 bases unmatched. The CDR3 consists of 14 residues. CDR1 is SGHRS, CDR2 YFSETQ, per germline.